Included here is one T cell receptor (beta chain) sequence, with context. Other DNA sequences of this sample code for an identical CDR3. The data are from a study of shared clonotypes between healthy human individuals. Germline CDR1 SGHRS, CDR2 YFSETQ. With 0 bases removed from V and 0 bases from J, the gap between germline ends came to 7 bases. This CDR3 region has 15 residues. This table comes from immunoSEQ multiplex PCR, and its TCRdb copy is limited to in-frame clones, with some not included. Among about 2.2 million clones listed, around 93% were seen once. As defined, naive CD8 cells were CD45RO-negative and positively selected for CCR7, with terminally differentiated effector memory CD45RA+ cells excluded.

The J gene is TRBJ2-1, the V gene TRBV5-1; D call uncertain. The sequence was collected from a young man in good health. Some clones in this sample may be carry-over from other donors' samples. Sequencing was performed on naive CD8+ T cells from PBMCs. CDR3 sequence: CASSLVGSSYNEQFF. The CDR3 DNA sequence: TGCGCCAGCAGCTTGGTTGGTAGCTCCTACAATGAGCAGTTCTTC.